This TCR beta chain is from a study of PD-1 blockade in mismatch repair-deficient tumors. The V and J ends lost 2 bases and 0 bases, in that order; junction bases with no gene match: 8. Germline V gene sequence: CDR1 SGHAT, CDR2 FQNNGV. The CDR3 covers 18 residues. Measured with immunoSEQ multiplex PCR; TCRdb has only the in-frame clones, and not every one. The repertoire holds some 22,000 clones, with almost 85% as singletons. This receptor was identified in an adult with mismatch repair-deficient cancer. The chain has TRBV11-2 and TRBJ2-1; 9 positions agree with TRBD2. The specimen comprised peripheral blood, sampled 2 weeks after starting pembrolizumab. The CDR3 bases are TGTGCCAGCAGCTTATATAGGGCGGGAGGGAGCTCCTACAATGAGCAGTTCTTC. Translating gives CASSLYRAGGSSYNEQFF.